This is a list of T cell receptor beta chains from one sample in a study of blood T cell repertoires in COVID-19. Libraries were prepared by immunoSEQ multiplex PCR; TCRdb keeps only in-frame clonotypes and omits some of them. The sample yields approximately 25,000 clones, roughly 74% seen once. Sequenced sample: peripheral blood. The origin of the receptors is a man between 50 and 59 years old with COVID-19, enrolled during active disease. Both conserved end residues are part of each CDR3. The order of the fields is D gene, J gene, V gene, clone size, CDR3 DNA, CDR3 protein. D genes are given only for firm matches. Clone size appears in some rows only: once, few, many, or a class for an expanded clone.

d_gene: .
j_gene: TRBJ1-5
v_gene: TRBV6-1
abundance: .
CDR3nt: TGTGCCAGCAGTGAAAGCCAGGGCCCGAAGCCCCAGCATTTT
CDR3aa: CASSESQGPKPQHF

d_gene: .
j_gene: TRBJ2-1
v_gene: TRBV9
abundance: .
CDR3nt: TGTGCCAGCAGCGTAGAGTCAGGACTGTCCTACAATGAGCAGTTCTTC
CDR3aa: CASSVESGLSYNEQFF

d_gene: .
j_gene: TRBJ1-3
v_gene: TRBV7-9
abundance: .
CDR3nt: TGTGCCAGCAGCTTTTCCTTCACCATATATTTT
CDR3aa: CASSFSFTIYF

d_gene: .
j_gene: TRBJ1-6
v_gene: TRBV6-1
abundance: once
CDR3nt: TGTGCCAGCAGTGAGACTCCCTCCGGGGCCCTCCACTTT
CDR3aa: CASSETPSGALHF

d_gene: .
j_gene: TRBJ2-5
v_gene: TRBV14
abundance: .
CDR3nt: TGTGCCAGCAGCCAAGTCCAGGTCCCAGAGACCCAGTACTTC
CDR3aa: CASSQVQVPETQYF

d_gene: TRBD1
j_gene: TRBJ1-3
v_gene: TRBV28
abundance: .
CDR3nt: TGTGCACTCCTGCCGGGACAGGGTATTTCTGGAAACACCATATATTTT
CDR3aa: CALLPGQGISGNTIYF

d_gene: .
j_gene: TRBJ1-2
v_gene: TRBV5-1
abundance: .
CDR3nt: TGCGCCAGCAGCCCGGACTTTTCCTATGGCTACACCTTC
CDR3aa: CASSPDFSYGYTF

d_gene: TRBD1
j_gene: TRBJ1-1
v_gene: TRBV7-9
abundance: .
CDR3nt: TGTGCCAGCAGCCCACAGGGGGCTAGCACTGAAGCTTTCTTT
CDR3aa: CASSPQGASTEAFF

d_gene: .
j_gene: TRBJ2-3
v_gene: TRBV7-3
abundance: .
CDR3nt: TGTGCCAGCAGCCCAAACGGGGATACGCAGTATTTT
CDR3aa: CASSPNGDTQYF

d_gene: .
j_gene: TRBJ2-7
v_gene: TRBV4-1
abundance: .
CDR3nt: TGCGCCAGCAGCCAAGGATTTGACAGGAGCTACGAGCAGTACTTC
CDR3aa: CASSQGFDRSYEQYF

d_gene: .
j_gene: TRBJ1-3
v_gene: TRBV11-2
abundance: .
CDR3nt: TGTGCCAGCAGCCCGACGGGTAGCAACACCATATATTTT
CDR3aa: CASSPTGSNTIYF

d_gene: TRBD2
j_gene: TRBJ2-3
v_gene: TRBV13
abundance: once
CDR3nt: TGTGCCAGCAGCCACCGACTAGCGGGGGGAACGTTGGGCACAGATACGCAGTATTTT
CDR3aa: CASSHRLAGGTLGTDTQYF

d_gene: TRBD2
j_gene: TRBJ2-1
v_gene: TRBV28
abundance: few
CDR3nt: TGTGCCAGCAGCTTTTCTGGGAGCGGGGACAATGAGCAGTTCTTC
CDR3aa: CASSFSGSGDNEQFF

d_gene: TRBD1
j_gene: TRBJ2-3
v_gene: TRBV5-1
abundance: .
CDR3nt: TGCGCCAGCAGCCCAGGGGGCGCGAGGAGAGATACGCAGTATTTT
CDR3aa: CASSPGGARRDTQYF

d_gene: TRBD2
j_gene: TRBJ2-1
v_gene: TRBV5-6
abundance: .
CDR3nt: TGTGCCAGCAGCTTGGGTGGACTAGTGGGGTACAATGAGCAGTTCTTC
CDR3aa: CASSLGGLVGYNEQFF

d_gene: .
j_gene: TRBJ2-3
v_gene: TRBV28
abundance: .
CDR3nt: TGTGCCAGCAGCCCAGCCCCGCAGCGGGATACGCAGTATTTT
CDR3aa: CASSPAPQRDTQYF

d_gene: TRBD1
j_gene: TRBJ2-7
v_gene: TRBV6-5
abundance: .
CDR3nt: TGTGCCAGCAGTTACTCCGGGACAGGGTTCGGCGAGCAGTACTTC
CDR3aa: CASSYSGTGFGEQYF

d_gene: TRBD2
j_gene: TRBJ2-3
v_gene: TRBV3-1/TRBV3-2
abundance: .
CDR3nt: TGTGCCAGCAGCCCTCGGGGGGGTGATACGCAGTATTTT
CDR3aa: CASSPRGGDTQYF

d_gene: TRBD1
j_gene: TRBJ1-6
v_gene: TRBV30
abundance: .
CDR3nt: TGTGCCTGGAGTAGGACAGGGGATGGGTCACCCCTCCACTTT
CDR3aa: CAWSRTGDGSPLHF

d_gene: TRBD1
j_gene: TRBJ2-1
v_gene: TRBV27
abundance: .
CDR3nt: TGTGCCAGCAGCTTTCGACAGGGGGGTGAGCAGTTCTTC
CDR3aa: CASSFRQGGEQFF

d_gene: TRBD1
j_gene: TRBJ1-2
v_gene: TRBV7-9
abundance: .
CDR3nt: TGTGCCAGCAGCTCTACTGGACAGGGTGGTTATGGCTACACCTTC
CDR3aa: CASSSTGQGGYGYTF

d_gene: TRBD1
j_gene: TRBJ2-5
v_gene: TRBV19
abundance: .
CDR3nt: TGTGCCAGTAGTGTCCAGGGGGCGGAGACCCAGTACTTC
CDR3aa: CASSVQGAETQYF

d_gene: TRBD2
j_gene: TRBJ2-3
v_gene: TRBV7-9
abundance: .
CDR3nt: TGTGCCAGCAGCACAGCGGGGGGCGCAGCGGATACGCAGTATTTT
CDR3aa: CASSTAGGAADTQYF

d_gene: TRBD1
j_gene: TRBJ2-7
v_gene: TRBV15
abundance: medium-sized
CDR3nt: TGTGCCACCAGCTCAGGGGACAGGGTAGGCGAGCAGTACTTC
CDR3aa: CATSSGDRVGEQYF

d_gene: TRBD1
j_gene: TRBJ1-2
v_gene: TRBV5-1
abundance: .
CDR3nt: TGCGCCAGCAGCTTTGGGACAGGGAGTAGTGGCTACACCTTC
CDR3aa: CASSFGTGSSGYTF

d_gene: .
j_gene: TRBJ1-1
v_gene: TRBV30
abundance: .
CDR3nt: TGTGCCTGGTCCAGGGTTTTGGGCATGCCCCTTGAAGCTTTCTTT
CDR3aa: CAWSRVLGMPLEAFF

d_gene: .
j_gene: TRBJ1-5
v_gene: TRBV9
abundance: few
CDR3nt: TGTGCCAGCAGCCTGGGTAGCGGTCAGCCCCAGCATTTT
CDR3aa: CASSLGSGQPQHF

d_gene: TRBD1
j_gene: TRBJ1-4
v_gene: TRBV29-1
abundance: .
CDR3nt: TGCAGCGTTGAAGTAACAGGGGTAAGGGATGAAAAACTGTTTTTT
CDR3aa: CSVEVTGVRDEKLFF

d_gene: .
j_gene: TRBJ1-2
v_gene: TRBV9
abundance: .
CDR3nt: TGTGCCAGCAGCGCCCACAGTGGTAACTATGGCTACACCTTC
CDR3aa: CASSAHSGNYGYTF

d_gene: .
j_gene: TRBJ1-1
v_gene: TRBV30
abundance: .
CDR3nt: TGTGCCTGGAGTGTGTCCAGGGCCACTGAAGCTTTCTTT
CDR3aa: CAWSVSRATEAFF

d_gene: .
j_gene: TRBJ1-1
v_gene: TRBV21-1
abundance: .
CDR3nt: TGTGCCAGCAGCACACCGACGCTTAGATTGACAGGGATCACTGAAGCTTTCTTT
CDR3aa: CASSTPTLRLTGITEAFF

d_gene: .
j_gene: TRBJ1-4
v_gene: TRBV3-1/TRBV3-2
abundance: .
CDR3nt: TGTGCCAGCAGCCAAGTTCCCGGAGCAACTAATGAAAAACTGTTTTTT
CDR3aa: CASSQVPGATNEKLFF

d_gene: TRBD2
j_gene: TRBJ2-2
v_gene: TRBV7-2
abundance: .
CDR3nt: TGTGCCAGCAGCACGGCGGGGGGGAACACCGGGGAGCTGTTTTTT
CDR3aa: CASSTAGGNTGELFF

d_gene: TRBD2
j_gene: TRBJ2-1
v_gene: TRBV7-7
abundance: few
CDR3nt: TGTGCTAGCAGCCCGGGGGGACTAGCTGCGAATGAGCAGTTCTTC
CDR3aa: CASSPGGLAANEQFF

d_gene: TRBD1
j_gene: TRBJ1-2
v_gene: TRBV5-1
abundance: .
CDR3nt: TGCGCCAGCAGCTTCAAACCGGGACAGGGGAATGGCTACACCTTC
CDR3aa: CASSFKPGQGNGYTF

d_gene: .
j_gene: TRBJ1-4
v_gene: TRBV30
abundance: once
CDR3nt: TGTGCCGCCCTCCCTGGACATACGACAACTAATGAAAAACTGTTTTTT
CDR3aa: CAALPGHTTTNEKLFF

d_gene: TRBD2
j_gene: TRBJ2-1
v_gene: TRBV27
abundance: .
CDR3nt: TGTGCCAGCAGCCCCCAGGGACTAGCCTACAATGAGCAGTTCTTC
CDR3aa: CASSPQGLAYNEQFF

d_gene: TRBD2
j_gene: TRBJ2-2
v_gene: TRBV24-1
abundance: .
CDR3nt: TGTGCCACGGAGGGGCTAGCGGGTAACACCGGGGAGCTGTTTTTT
CDR3aa: CATEGLAGNTGELFF

d_gene: TRBD1
j_gene: TRBJ2-7
v_gene: TRBV15
abundance: .
CDR3nt: TGTGCCACCAGCAGAGATCGAAGGGGGCCCTCCTACGAGCAGTACTTC
CDR3aa: CATSRDRRGPSYEQYF

d_gene: TRBD1
j_gene: TRBJ2-5
v_gene: TRBV18
abundance: once
CDR3nt: TGTGCCAGCTCAAAAGACAGGGGTGGGGAGACCCAGTACTTC
CDR3aa: CASSKDRGGETQYF

d_gene: .
j_gene: TRBJ1-5
v_gene: TRBV27
abundance: .
CDR3nt: TGTGCCAGCAGGGCTCAGGGGTATGATTCTTGGCAGCCCCAGCATTTT
CDR3aa: CASRAQGYDSWQPQHF

d_gene: .
j_gene: TRBJ1-1
v_gene: TRBV6-4
abundance: .
CDR3nt: TGTGCCAGCAGTGAAGACAGTTTCGGGGGTGAAGCTTTCTTT
CDR3aa: CASSEDSFGGEAFF

d_gene: .
j_gene: TRBJ1-1
v_gene: TRBV9
abundance: .
CDR3nt: TGTGCCAGCAGCGTAGGGGAGGGGATGATAGCTTTCTTT
CDR3aa: CASSVGEGMIAFF

d_gene: TRBD1
j_gene: TRBJ1-1
v_gene: TRBV19
abundance: once
CDR3nt: TGTGCCAGTAGCCGGAACCCCTACAGGGGGACAATGGGCACTGAAGCTTTCTTT
CDR3aa: CASSRNPYRGTMGTEAFF

d_gene: TRBD1
j_gene: TRBJ2-2
v_gene: TRBV30
abundance: .
CDR3nt: TGTGCCTGGAACAGGGGTGGAACCGGGGAGCTGTTTTTT
CDR3aa: CAWNRGGTGELFF

d_gene: TRBD1
j_gene: TRBJ1-5
v_gene: TRBV27
abundance: .
CDR3nt: TGTGCCAGCAGTTTGGTCAGGGGGCGTCAGCCCCAGCATTTT
CDR3aa: CASSLVRGRQPQHF

d_gene: .
j_gene: TRBJ1-2
v_gene: TRBV15
abundance: .
CDR3nt: TGTGCCACCAGCAGGAGGGATGGAGGCTACACCTTC
CDR3aa: CATSRRDGGYTF

d_gene: .
j_gene: TRBJ1-4
v_gene: TRBV27
abundance: .
CDR3nt: TGTGCCAGCAGTTTATCTGGCTCAACTAATGAAAAACTGTTTTTT
CDR3aa: CASSLSGSTNEKLFF

d_gene: TRBD2
j_gene: TRBJ2-1
v_gene: TRBV7-9
abundance: .
CDR3nt: TGTGCCAGCAGCACCCCTCCGGGACTAGCGGGGGTAAGCAATGAGCAGTTCTTC
CDR3aa: CASSTPPGLAGVSNEQFF

d_gene: .
j_gene: TRBJ1-1
v_gene: TRBV5-4
abundance: .
CDR3nt: TGTGCCAGCAGCTTGGGGGCTGGCACTGAAGCTTTCTTT
CDR3aa: CASSLGAGTEAFF